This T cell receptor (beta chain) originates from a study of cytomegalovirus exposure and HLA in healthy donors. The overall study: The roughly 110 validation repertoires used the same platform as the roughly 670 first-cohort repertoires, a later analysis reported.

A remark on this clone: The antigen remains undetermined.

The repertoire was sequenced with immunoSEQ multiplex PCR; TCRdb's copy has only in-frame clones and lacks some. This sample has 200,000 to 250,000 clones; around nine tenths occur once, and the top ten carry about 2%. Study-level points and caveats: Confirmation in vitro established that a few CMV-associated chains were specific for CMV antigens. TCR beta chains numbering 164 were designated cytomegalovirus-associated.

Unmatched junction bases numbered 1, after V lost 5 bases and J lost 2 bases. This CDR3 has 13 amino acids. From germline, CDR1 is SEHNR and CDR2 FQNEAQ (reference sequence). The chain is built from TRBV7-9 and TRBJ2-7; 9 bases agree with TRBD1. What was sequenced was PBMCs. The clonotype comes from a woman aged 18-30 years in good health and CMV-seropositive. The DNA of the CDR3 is TGTGCCAGCAGCCGACAGGGGGCCTACGAGCAGTACTTC. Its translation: CASSRQGAYEQYF.